This T cell receptor (beta chain) was profiled in a study of shared clonotypes between healthy human individuals. The study's findings and limits: Only blood underwent sampling, and tissue repertoires likely differ.

TCRdb's copy holds only in-frame clones and misses some; the assay was immunoSEQ multiplex PCR. Of 450,000 to 550,000 clones listed, 79% are singletons. This clone showed up just a few times. Its specificity is unknown. Other nucleotide sequences in the sample specify the same CDR3. The origin of this receptor is a middle-aged woman in good health. Some clones in this sample may be carry-over from other donors' samples. The sample taken for sequencing was PBMCs.

The CDR3 bases are TGTGCCAGCAGTTACCCGGGCACCGGGGAGCTGTTTTTT. The encoded protein is CASSYPGTGELFF. The chain uses TRBV6-5 and TRBJ2-2; D unresolved. V lost 2 bases and J lost 4, with 5 bases in between. This CDR3 spans 13 amino acids. CDR1 is MNHEY and CDR2 is SVGAGI in the germline V gene.